This entry is about one T cell receptor (beta chain). Its antigen is unidentified. These data come from a study of T cells after yellow fever vaccination. For the study at large: Those fractions that held only low numbers of cells were prepared using the SMART-Seq v4 Ultra Low Input RNA kit. Study-wide points: Most primary-vaccination clones recurred post-booster (approximately 95% CD4, around 90% CD8).

Via MiXCR, TCRdb re-called the 5' RACE reads, giving one row per CDR3 protein. The table lists around 310,000 distinct CDR3 sequences, more than 8.5% of them singletons, with roughly 17% in the top ten. Germline V gives CDR1 LGHNA, CDR2 YNFKEQ. V trimming: 1 base; J trimming: 6 bases; junction bases outside the gene matches: 10. The CDR3 is 19 amino acids. The material was PBMCs, obtained on the day of the first yellow fever vaccination. This TCR was recovered from a man in his late teens or twenties who received the YFV17D yellow fever vaccine. The chain recombines TRBV4-2 with TRBJ2-2, with TRBD2 matching 14 bases. As DNA, the CDR3 is TGTGCCAGCAGCCAAGGAACACCGGGACTAGCGGGGGTCGCCGGGGAGCTGTTTTTT. Its translation is CASSQGTPGLAGVAGELFF.